The present T cell receptor (beta chain) was sequenced within a study of blood T cell repertoires in COVID-19. TCRdb's copy holds only in-frame clones and misses some; the assay was immunoSEQ multiplex PCR. This sample carries about 110,000 clones, over 75% of them seen once, and the ten largest clones take under 2.5%. Trimming cost V 3 bases and J 5 bases, with 16 bases left between them. In germline, CDR1 is SEHNR, CDR2 FQNEAQ (reference sequence). The CDR3 is 15 amino acids. The origin of this receptor is a human donor in a cohort sampled during active COVID-19. The chain uses TRBV7-9 and TRBJ1-2; D may be TRBD1 (5 bases). The sequencing sample was made of peripheral blood. The CDR3: CASSFVQGRGYGYTF. As DNA, the CDR3 is TGTGCCAGCAGCTTCGTCCAGGGAAGAGGATATGGCTACACCTTC.